The present T cell receptor (beta chain) was sequenced within a study of Graves' ophthalmopathy and Graves' hyperthyroidism. This clonotype came up many times. RNA transcripts were the template, and TCR beta CDR3 regions were amplified from them. The first-round RT-PCR employed HTBI primers together with the Qiagen OneStep RT-PCR kit. A multiplex PCR was then performed as the second round. TCRdb independently ran MiXCR on the multiplex PCR reads; one entry per CDR3 protein. The sample lists approximately 640,000 distinct CDR3 sequences; 35% to 50% were seen once. The V gene lost 4 bases and the J gene lost 8 bases, with 18 bases spanning the gap. Germline V lookup: CDR1 SGHDT, CDR2 YYEEEE. The CDR3 contains 14 residues.

The receptor was derived from an adult man with Graves' ophthalmopathy. The V gene is TRBV5-6, the J gene TRBJ1-2; TRBD1 is a possible D gene (6 bases). The sample consisted of peripheral blood. DNA of the CDR3: TGTGCCAGCAGCCTCGCCTGGATGCAGGGGGGCTACACCTTC. The encoded protein is CASSLAWMQGGYTF.